This TCR beta chain was identified during a study of blood T cells in healthy people across ages. This clonotype was recorded a few times. Its cognate antigen is unknown. Next came a second PCR, run for about 6 to 11 cycles, which used a sample-barcoded 5' primer along with a J-beta primer mix. With 12 random nucleotides, a template-switch adaptor tagged each individual cDNA molecule. TCRdb re-called the 5' RACE reads through MiXCR, storing one row per CDR3 protein. The sample has hundreds of thousands of distinct CDR3 sequences, about 24% seen once. The CDR3 is 15 amino acids. With 3 bases removed from V and 5 bases from J, the gap between germline ends came to 16 bases. Germline CDR1 GTSNPN, CDR2 SVGIG (reference sequence). Study-wide points: Higher diversity and more naive CD4+ cells were features of long-lived donors, compared to aged donors. Estimates of total diversity, which came from one million sequenced T cells, were considered to be underestimates.

The sequenced sample consisted of blood. This chain links TRBV30 with TRBJ1-4; unclear D gene. The clonotype originates from a man aged 65 to 85 in good health. The CDR3 bases are TGTGCCTGGAGAGCCGACGGCAGCTTAAATGAAAAACTGTTTTTT. Its translation: CAWRADGSLNEKLFF.